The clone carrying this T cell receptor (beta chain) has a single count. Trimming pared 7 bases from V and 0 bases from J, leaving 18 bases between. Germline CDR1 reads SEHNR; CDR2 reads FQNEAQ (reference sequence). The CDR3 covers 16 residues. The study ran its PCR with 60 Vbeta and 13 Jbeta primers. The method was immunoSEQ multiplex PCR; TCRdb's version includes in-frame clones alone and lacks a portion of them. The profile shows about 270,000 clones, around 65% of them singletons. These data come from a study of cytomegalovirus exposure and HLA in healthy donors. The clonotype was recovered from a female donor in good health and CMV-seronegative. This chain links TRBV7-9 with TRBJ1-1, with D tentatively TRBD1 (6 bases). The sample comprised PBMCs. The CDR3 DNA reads TGTGCCAGCATCGACCTGACGGGACACATGAACACTGAAGCTTTCTTT. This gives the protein CASIDLTGHMNTEAFF.